This T cell receptor beta chain appears in the sequencing data of a study of T-cell reconstitution after alpha-beta-depleted transplantation in children. Study-level results: Newly produced T cells mostly provided counts and TCRbeta diversity after one year, as hyperexpanded clones declined. Surviving thymic progenitors and recipient T cells were the source of high TCRbeta diversity at day 60 in some patients. In patients about two months after transplant, alpha-beta T cells reportedly arose from several hundred expanded graft clones.

Unique molecular identifiers were built into the TCRbeta library. TCRdb re-derived calls from the PCR reads in MiXCR, one entry per CDR3 protein. The sample holds 490,000 or so distinct CDR3 sequences, over 9.5% seen once. The table lists this clonotype with many counts. Its antigen is as yet unknown. With V trimmed by 2 bases and J by 4 bases, 1 base remained unmatched. Per germline, CDR1 MNHNS and CDR2 SASEGT. The length of the CDR3 is 13 residues. Here the sequenced sample was PBMCs, taken before TCRalphabeta/CD19-depleted stem cell transplant. The receptor's source is a child aged 2 to 10 with inherited bone marrow failure, due to receive a stem cell transplant. This chain connects TRBV6-1 to TRBJ2-5; 7 bases line up with TRBD2. CDR3 residues: CASSERGRETQYF. CDR3 nucleotides: TGTGCCAGCAGTGAACGCGGGAGAGAGACCCAGTACTTC.